This T cell receptor beta chain stems from a study of T cell changes during pregnancy in multiple sclerosis. Here immunoSEQ multiplex PCR was the method, and the copy in TCRdb shows in-frame clones only, minus some. The sample contains roughly 31,000 clones, less than 90% of which appear only once. The CDR3 runs 12 residues. Germline lookup yields CDR1 MNHNS and CDR2 SASEGT. V lost 8 bases and J 7 bases, leaving 14 bases between the germline ends. Sample: CD8+ T cells from peripheral blood mononuclear cells, taken before pregnancy. The TCR originated in a female donor with multiple sclerosis, enrolled in a pregnancy study. This chain uses TRBV6-1 with TRBJ1-2; D remains ambiguous. CDR3 region: CASREVRSGYTF. Written as DNA, the CDR3 is TGTGCCAGCCGGGAGGTGCGATCTGGCTACACCTTC.